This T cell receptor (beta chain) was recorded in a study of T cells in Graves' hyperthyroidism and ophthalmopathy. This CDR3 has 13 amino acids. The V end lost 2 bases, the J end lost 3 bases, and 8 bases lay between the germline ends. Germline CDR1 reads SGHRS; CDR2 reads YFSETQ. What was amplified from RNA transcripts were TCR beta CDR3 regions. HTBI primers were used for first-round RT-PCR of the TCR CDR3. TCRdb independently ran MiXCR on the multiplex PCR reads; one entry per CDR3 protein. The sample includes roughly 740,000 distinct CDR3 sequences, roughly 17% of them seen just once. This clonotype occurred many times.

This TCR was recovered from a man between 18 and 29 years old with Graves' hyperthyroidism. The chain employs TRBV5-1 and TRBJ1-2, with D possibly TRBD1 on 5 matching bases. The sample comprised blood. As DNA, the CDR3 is TGCGCCAGCAGCTTTGTGGGGGACTATGGCTACACCTTC. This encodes CASSFVGDYGYTF.